The 17 T cell receptor beta chains presented below share a single source sample, sequenced in a study of T-cell reconstitution after alpha-beta-depleted transplantation in children. As it was prepared, the TCRbeta library received unique molecular identifiers. One entry per CDR3 protein results from TCRdb running MiXCR on the PCR reads. Of approximately 520,000 distinct CDR3 sequences listed, more than 9.5% are singletons. The sequencing here drew on PBMCs, mostly from graft donor cells, taken 180 days after TCRalphabeta/CD19-depleted stem cell transplant. These receptors all come from a female patient under 10 years old who had a stem cell transplant for aplastic anemia, so the T cells may come from the graft donor.

This clonotype has a handful of counts. V usage is TRBV12-3 or TRBV12-4 and J usage is TRBJ2-1; TRBD2 matches at 7 bases. V shed 5 bases and J 6 bases; nucleotides not matched to a gene: 13. The CDR3 covers 16 residues. The CDR3 loop is CASSPYGREIFNEQFF. The DNA of the CDR3 is TGTGCCAGCAGTCCCTACGGGCGGGAGATATTCAATGAGCAGTTCTTC.

This clonotype was counted many times. This chain links TRBV18 with TRBJ1-1; no definite D call. CDR3 length: 13 residues. The V and J ends lost 6 bases and 5 bases respectively, with 13 bases between them. From germline, CDR1 is KGHSH and CDR2 LQKENI. The CDR3 DNA reads TGTGCCAGCTCCATCGACGGAGGTACTGAAGCTTTCTTT. This gives the protein CASSIDGGTEAFF.

This clonotype was seen ten or more times. This rearrangement joins TRBV5-6 to TRBJ1-5, with 10 bases lining up with TRBD1. CDR3 length: 14 residues. V shed 4 bases, J shed 5 bases, and the junction held 3 bases outside the gene matches. CDR1 and CDR2 from the germline V gene are SGHDT and YYEEEE. The DNA for the CDR3 is TGTGCCAGCAGCCTAGGACAGGGGGATCAGCCCCAGCATTTT. It specifies CASSLGQGDQPQHF.

This clonotype turned up a few times. The chain has TRBV11-3 and TRBJ2-1; 8 bases match TRBD1. The junction had 2 bases not matched to a gene; V was cut back by 7 bases and J by 9 bases. The CDR3 loop spans 11 amino acids. Germline V gives CDR1 SGHNT, CDR2 YENEEA. CDR3 amino acids: CASKDRGEQFF. DNA of the CDR3: TGTGCCAGCAAAGACAGGGGTGAGCAGTTCTTC.

There are a few counts of this clonotype. The chain joins TRBV20-1 to TRBJ1-2; possibly TRBD1 for D (5 bases). The length of the CDR3 is 13 residues. Trimming removed 7 bases from V and 2 bases from J, with 14 bases in between. The V gene's germline CDR1 is DFQATT and CDR2 SNEGSKA (reference sequence). The chain's CDR3 is CSGRDARNYGYTF. CDR3 sequence (DNA): TGCAGTGGTCGGGACGCCAGGAACTATGGCTACACCTTC.

The chain combines TRBV4-2 with TRBJ1-5; 7 bases map to TRBD1. CDR3 length: 15 amino acids. The V gene's germline CDR1 is LGHNA and CDR2 YNFKEQ. Germline trimming cut 3 bases from V and 3 bases from J; bases unmatched to any gene: 5. The CDR3 is CASSHTGALNQPQHF. The CDR3, as DNA: TGTGCCAGCAGCCACACAGGGGCCCTCAATCAGCCCCAGCATTTT.

This chain joins TRBV7-2 and TRBJ1-5, with TRBD1 identical over 7 bases. J gave up 7 bases and V 5 bases, and 5 bases lay outside the gene matches. Germline values: CDR1 SGHTA, CDR2 FQGNSA. CDR3 length equals 13 residues. CDR3 residues: CASSDYRGQPQHF. In nucleotides, the CDR3 is TGTGCCAGCAGCGACTACAGGGGACAGCCCCAGCATTTT.

The chain uses TRBV28 and TRBJ2-7, with 12 bases that match TRBD1. CDR3 length: 15 residues. V was clipped by 6 bases and J by 8 bases; unmatched bases: 11. In germline, CDR1 is MDHEN, CDR2 SYDVKM. The CDR3 coding sequence is TGTGCCAGCAGGATCCCCGGGACAGGGGGCAGGAAGCAGTACTTC. The encoded protein is CASRIPGTGGRKQYF.

This clonotype showed up just a few times. The CDR3 spells CASSIPGTGGNTIYF. As DNA, the CDR3 is TGTGCCAGCAGCATTCCCGGGACAGGCGGAAACACCATATATTTT. The V and J genes are TRBV28 and TRBJ1-3, with TRBD1 matching 8 bases. Germline trimming cut 6 bases from V and 4 bases from J; bases unmatched to any gene: 8. This CDR3 has 15 residues. Germline assignment: CDR1 MDHEN and CDR2 SYDVKM.

This rearrangement joins TRBV11-2 to TRBJ2-1, with 12 nucleotides matching TRBD2. Germline CDR1 reads SGHAT; CDR2 reads FQNNGV. This CDR3 is 18 amino acids long. Trimming took 4 bases from V and 0 from J; bases not matched to a gene: 7. DNA of the CDR3: TGTGCCAGCAGCTCAAGACTAGCGGGGGTAAGCTCCTACAATGAGCAGTTCTTC. It yields the protein CASSSRLAGVSSYNEQFF.

V gene TRBV7-8 combines with J gene TRBJ2-7; tentative D call: TRBD2 (5 bases). Germline V gene lookup returns CDR1 SGHVS and CDR2 FQNEAQ. The CDR3 length is 16 residues. The ends were cut back, 0 bases at V and 3 bases at J, with 15 bases in the middle. The CDR3 region is CASSLARARVHYEQYF. DNA of the CDR3: TGTGCCAGCAGCTTAGCGCGGGCGAGAGTTCACTACGAGCAGTACTTC.

The chain joins TRBV2 to TRBJ2-2, with unresolved D. Germline V gene lookup returns CDR1 SNHLY and CDR2 FYNNEI. Trimming removed 6 bases at V and 5 bases at J, with 19 bases between. The CDR3 is 16 residues long. Here the CDR3 DNA reads TGTGCCAGCAGGACGGCCTCGCTAGGGAAAACCGGGGAGCTGTTTTTT. Translating it yields CASRTASLGKTGELFF. The complete variable domain, with remaining parts taken from reference TRBV2 and TRBJ2-2, reads EPEVTQTPSHQVTQMGQEVILRCVPISNHLYFYWYRQILGQKVEFLVSFYNNEISEKSEIFDDQFSVERPDGSNFTLKIRSTKLEDSAMYFCASRTASLGKTGELFFGEGSRLTVL.

This clonotype was detected many times. This chain uses TRBV21-1 with TRBJ2-7. TRBV21-1 is flagged as a pseudogene. The CDR3 runs to 15 residues. Written as DNA, the CDR3 is TGTGCCAGCAGTCGCGAACACGCACGGGTCTACGAGCAGTACTTC. Translated: CASSREHARVYEQYF.

This clonotype came up many times. The V gene is TRBV29-1, the J gene TRBJ1-2, with TRBD1 identical over 8 bases. Germline V CDR1 and CDR2: SQVTM, ANQGSEA. This CDR3 has 13 amino acids. The V gene end was trimmed by 7 bases and the J gene end by 8 bases; junction bases not matched to a gene: 12. The CDR3 DNA reads as TGCAGCGGATTAGACAGGGGAAAAGGAGGCTACACCTTC. Protein sequence: CSGLDRGKGGYTF.

This clonotype came up a few times. The rearrangement joins TRBV7-9 to TRBJ2-5; 9 bases line up with TRBD2. V lost 1 base and J lost 2; bases outside the gene matches: 8. This CDR3 spans 17 amino acids. Germline lookup yields CDR1 SEHNR and CDR2 FQNEAQ (reference sequence). CDR3 sequence reads: CASSLGVLAGPQETQYF. The CDR3 nucleotides read TGTGCCAGCAGCTTAGGGGTGCTAGCGGGACCTCAAGAGACCCAGTACTTC.

Ten or more counts support this clonotype. This chain links TRBV19 with TRBJ2-2; 9 bases match TRBD1. CDR1 is LNHDA and CDR2 is SQIVND in the germline V gene (reference sequence). CDR3 length equals 16 residues. The trim removed 2 bases at V and 4 bases at J, leaving 5 bases unmatched. CDR3 amino acids: CASSITGGAGTGELFF. CDR3 DNA sequence: TGTGCCAGTAGTATAACAGGGGGCGCGGGCACCGGGGAGCTGTTTTTT.

The chain has TRBV12-3 or TRBV12-4 and TRBJ1-2; D unclear. V lost 6 bases to trimming and J lost 9 bases, with 20 bases between them. The CDR3 sequence is 14 residues long. The CDR3 spells CASSYGPPGHRYTF. The CDR3 DNA reads as TGTGCCAGCAGCTACGGACCGCCCGGGCATCGCTACACCTTC.